The T cell receptor beta chain described here comes from a study of T cell responses to AZD1222 COVID-19 vaccine. Data came from immunoSEQ multiplex PCR; TCRdb stores just in-frame clones and leaves some out. The data contain 80,000 to 100,000 clones, 75% to 95% of them singletons. Germline CDR1 reads LNHNV; CDR2 reads YYDKDF (reference sequence). Deletions cut 6 bases from V and 8 bases from J, with 11 bases between. The CDR3 totals 13 residues. The chain recombines TRBV15 with TRBJ1-6; the D gene is possibly TRBD1 (5 bases). The sequence was collected from an adult who received the AZD1222 COVID-19 vaccine. This specimen was peripheral blood, taken 28 days after the second AZD1222 dose. CDR3 sequence: CATRRGSDSPLHF. The DNA for the CDR3 is TGTGCCACCAGGCGGGGGTCAGATTCACCCCTCCACTTT.